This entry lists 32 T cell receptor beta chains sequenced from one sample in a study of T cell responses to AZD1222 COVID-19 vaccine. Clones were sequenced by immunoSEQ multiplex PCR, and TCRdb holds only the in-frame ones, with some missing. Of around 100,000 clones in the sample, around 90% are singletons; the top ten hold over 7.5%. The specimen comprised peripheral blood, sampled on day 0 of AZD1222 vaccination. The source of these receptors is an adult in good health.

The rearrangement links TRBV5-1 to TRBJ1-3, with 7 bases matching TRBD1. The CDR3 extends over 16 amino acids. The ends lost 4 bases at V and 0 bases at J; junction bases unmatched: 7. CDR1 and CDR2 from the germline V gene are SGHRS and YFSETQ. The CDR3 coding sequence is TGCGCCAGCAGCCCGGGACAGCTCTTCTCTGGAAACACCATATATTTT. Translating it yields CASSPGQLFSGNTIYF.

CDR3 in DNA: TGCGCCAGCAGCTTCGGAGGGTCCGGGGAGCTGTTTTTT. This encodes CASSFGGSGELFF. The rearrangement uses TRBV5-1 and TRBJ2-2; tentative D call: TRBD2 (6 bases). The CDR3 totals 13 residues. Trimming pared 2 bases from V and 6 bases from J, leaving 8 bases between. Germline V gene sequence: CDR1 SGHRS, CDR2 YFSETQ.

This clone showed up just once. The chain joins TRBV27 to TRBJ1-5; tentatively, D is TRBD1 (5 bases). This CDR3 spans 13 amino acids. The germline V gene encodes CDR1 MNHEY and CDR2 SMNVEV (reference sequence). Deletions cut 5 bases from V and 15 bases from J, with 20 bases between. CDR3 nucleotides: TGTGCCAGCAGTCCCGCCGACAGTAATCGGTGGCATTTT. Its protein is CASSPADSNRWHF.

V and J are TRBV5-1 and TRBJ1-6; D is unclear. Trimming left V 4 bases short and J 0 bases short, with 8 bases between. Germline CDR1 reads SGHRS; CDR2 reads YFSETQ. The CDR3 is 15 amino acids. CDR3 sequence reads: CASSESSSYNSPLHF. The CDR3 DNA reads TGCGCCAGCAGCGAGTCGAGCTCCTATAATTCACCCCTCCACTTT.

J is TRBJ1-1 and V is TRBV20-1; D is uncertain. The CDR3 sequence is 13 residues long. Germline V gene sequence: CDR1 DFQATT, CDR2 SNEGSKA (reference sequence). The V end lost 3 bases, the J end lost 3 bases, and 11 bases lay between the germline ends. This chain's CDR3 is CSASDGRDTEAFF. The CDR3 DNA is TGCAGTGCTAGTGATGGGAGGGACACTGAAGCTTTCTTT.

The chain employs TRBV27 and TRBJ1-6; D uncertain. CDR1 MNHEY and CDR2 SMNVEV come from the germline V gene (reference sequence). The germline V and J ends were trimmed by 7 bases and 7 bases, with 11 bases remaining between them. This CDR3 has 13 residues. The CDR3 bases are TGTGCCAGCACCTACGGGCGGAATTCACCCCTCCACTTT. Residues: CASTYGRNSPLHF.

The DNA of the CDR3 is TGTGCCAGCAGTCCTAACACCGGGGAGCTGTTTTTT. This sequence encodes CASSPNTGELFF. The genes are TRBV6-6 and TRBJ2-2; no definite D call. Germline lookup yields CDR1 MNHNY and CDR2 SVGAGI (reference sequence). The germline V and J ends were trimmed by 5 bases and 2 bases, with 3 bases remaining between them. CDR3 length: 12 residues.

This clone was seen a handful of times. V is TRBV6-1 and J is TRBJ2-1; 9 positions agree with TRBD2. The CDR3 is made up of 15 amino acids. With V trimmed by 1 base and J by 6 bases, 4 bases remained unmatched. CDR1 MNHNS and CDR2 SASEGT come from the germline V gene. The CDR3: CASSEGGSGGNEQFF. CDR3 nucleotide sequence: TGTGCCAGCAGTGAAGGTGGTAGCGGGGGCAATGAGCAGTTCTTC.

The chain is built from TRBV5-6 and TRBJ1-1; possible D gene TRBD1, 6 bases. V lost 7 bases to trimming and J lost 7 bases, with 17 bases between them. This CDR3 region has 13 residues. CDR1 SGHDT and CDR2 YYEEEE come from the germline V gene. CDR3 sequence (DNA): TGTGCCAGCCAGGGGAACCCAAACCATGAAGCTTTCTTT. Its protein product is CASQGNPNHEAFF.

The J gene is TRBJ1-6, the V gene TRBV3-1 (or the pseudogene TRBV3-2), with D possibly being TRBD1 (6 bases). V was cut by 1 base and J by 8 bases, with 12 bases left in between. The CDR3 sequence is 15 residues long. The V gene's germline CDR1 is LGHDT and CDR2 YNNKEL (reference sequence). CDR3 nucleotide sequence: TGTGCCAGCAGCCAAGGGGGACAAGGGGATTCACCCCTCCACTTT. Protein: CASSQGGQGDSPLHF.

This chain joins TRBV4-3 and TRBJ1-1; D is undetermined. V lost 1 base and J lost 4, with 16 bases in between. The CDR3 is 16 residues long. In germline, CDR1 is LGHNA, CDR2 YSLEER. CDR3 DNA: TGCGCCAGCAGCCAAGCCGAGACGGGAACAGCCACTGAAGCTTTCTTT. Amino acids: CASSQAETGTATEAFF.

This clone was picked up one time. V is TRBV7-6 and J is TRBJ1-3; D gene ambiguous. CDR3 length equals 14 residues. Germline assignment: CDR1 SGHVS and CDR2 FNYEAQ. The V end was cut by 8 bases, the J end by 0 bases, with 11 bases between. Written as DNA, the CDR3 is TGTGCCAGCTCTCGCCGTAACTCTGGAAACACCATATATTTT. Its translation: CASSRRNSGNTIYF.

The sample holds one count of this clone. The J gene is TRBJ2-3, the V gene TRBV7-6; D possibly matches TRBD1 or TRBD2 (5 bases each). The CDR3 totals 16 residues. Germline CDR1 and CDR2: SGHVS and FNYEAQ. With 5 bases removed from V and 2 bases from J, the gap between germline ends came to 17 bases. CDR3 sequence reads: CASSQAWGRITDTQYF. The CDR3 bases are TGTGCCAGCAGCCAAGCTTGGGGGAGAATCACAGATACGCAGTATTTT. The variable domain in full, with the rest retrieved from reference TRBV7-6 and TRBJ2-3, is GAGVSQSPRYKVTKRGQDVALRCDPISGHVSLYWYRQALGQGPEFLTYFNYEAQQDKSGLPNDRFSAERPEGSISTLTIQRTEQRDSAMYRCASSQAWGRITDTQYFGPGTRLTVL.

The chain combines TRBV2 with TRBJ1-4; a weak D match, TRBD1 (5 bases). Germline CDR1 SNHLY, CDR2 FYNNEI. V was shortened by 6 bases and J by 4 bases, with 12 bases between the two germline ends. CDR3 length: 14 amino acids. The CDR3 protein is CASRGDSDNEKLFF. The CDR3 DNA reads TGTGCCAGCAGGGGAGACAGCGATAATGAAAAACTGTTTTTT.

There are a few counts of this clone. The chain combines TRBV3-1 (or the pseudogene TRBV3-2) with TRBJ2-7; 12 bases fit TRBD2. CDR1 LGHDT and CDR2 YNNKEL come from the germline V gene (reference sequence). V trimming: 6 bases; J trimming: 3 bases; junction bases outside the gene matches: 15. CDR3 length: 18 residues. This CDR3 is CASSPQVGLAGNRYEQYF. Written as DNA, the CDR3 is TGTGCCAGCAGTCCTCAGGTAGGACTAGCGGGGAACCGCTACGAGCAGTACTTC.

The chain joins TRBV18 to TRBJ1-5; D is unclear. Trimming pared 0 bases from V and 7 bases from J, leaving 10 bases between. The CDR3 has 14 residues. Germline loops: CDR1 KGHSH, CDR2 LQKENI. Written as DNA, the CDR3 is TGTGCCAGCTCACCACCAGGCGGGTTCCAGCCCCAGCATTTT. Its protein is CASSPPGGFQPQHF. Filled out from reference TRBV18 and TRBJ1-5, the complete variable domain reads NAGVMQNPRHLVRRRGQEARLRCSPMKGHSHVYWYRQLPEEGLKFMVYLQKENIIDESGMPKERFSAEFPKEGPSILRIQQVVRGDSAAYFCASSPPGGFQPQHFGDGTRLSIL.

CDR3 nucleotides: TGCGCCAGCAGCCCCCCTTTGGACAGGGGAGTCGACGAGCAGTACTTC. This codes for CASSPPLDRGVDEQYF. The chain carries TRBV5-1 and TRBJ2-7, with TRBD1 matching over 9 bases. CDR1 is SGHRS and CDR2 is YFSETQ in the germline V gene. V was clipped by 4 bases and J by 5 bases; unmatched bases: 13. This CDR3 comprises 16 residues.

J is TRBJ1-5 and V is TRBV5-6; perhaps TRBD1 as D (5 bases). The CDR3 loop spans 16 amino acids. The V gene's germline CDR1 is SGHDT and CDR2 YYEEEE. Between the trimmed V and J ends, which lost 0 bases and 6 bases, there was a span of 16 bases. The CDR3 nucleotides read TGTGCCAGCAGCTTGGGGGACGGTCCCTTGGGTCAGCCCCAGCATTTT. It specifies CASSLGDGPLGQPQHF.

CDR3 loop: CATSTEGSGPYNEQFF. CDR3 nucleotide sequence: TGTGCCACCAGCACCGAAGGAAGCGGCCCCTACAATGAGCAGTTCTTC. The gene calls are TRBV15 and TRBJ2-1; maybe TRBD2 (5 bases). The germline CDR1 and CDR2 sequences are LNHNV and YYDKDF (reference sequence). There are 16 residues in the CDR3. Trimming cost V 4 bases and J 2 bases, with 15 bases left between them.

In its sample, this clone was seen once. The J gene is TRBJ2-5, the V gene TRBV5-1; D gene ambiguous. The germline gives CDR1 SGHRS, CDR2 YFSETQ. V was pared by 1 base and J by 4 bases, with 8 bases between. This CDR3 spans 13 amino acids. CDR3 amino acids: CASSLTVRETQYF. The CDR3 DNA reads TGCGCCAGCAGCTTGACGGTGCGAGAGACCCAGTACTTC.

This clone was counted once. CDR3 DNA sequence: TGCAGCGTCAACGGACAGGGTAATGAAAAACTGTTTTTT. It encodes CSVNGQGNEKLFF. The V gene is TRBV29-1, the J gene TRBJ1-4, with 8 bases fitting TRBD1. Germline V gene lookup returns CDR1 SQVTM and CDR2 ANQGSEA. J gave up 4 bases and V 6 bases, and 4 bases lay outside the gene matches. The length of the CDR3 is 13 residues.

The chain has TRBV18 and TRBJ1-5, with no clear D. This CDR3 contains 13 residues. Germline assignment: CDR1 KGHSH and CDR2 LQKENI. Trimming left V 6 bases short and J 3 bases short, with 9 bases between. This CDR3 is CASSPALNQPQHF. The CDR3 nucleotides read TGTGCCAGCTCCCCTGCGCTCAATCAGCCCCAGCATTTT.

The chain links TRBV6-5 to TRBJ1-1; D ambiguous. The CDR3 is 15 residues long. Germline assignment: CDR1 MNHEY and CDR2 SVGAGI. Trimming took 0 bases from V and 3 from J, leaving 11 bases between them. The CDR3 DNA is TGTGCCAGCAGTTACTCGGGTCCGGCGGACACTGAAGCTTTCTTT. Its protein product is CASSYSGPADTEAFF.

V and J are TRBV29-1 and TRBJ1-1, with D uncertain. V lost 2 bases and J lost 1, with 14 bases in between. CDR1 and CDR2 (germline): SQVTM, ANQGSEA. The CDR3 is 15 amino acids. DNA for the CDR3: TGCAGCGTTGAAAGACCGCCGGGTAGGAACACTGAAGCTTTCTTT. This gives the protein CSVERPPGRNTEAFF.

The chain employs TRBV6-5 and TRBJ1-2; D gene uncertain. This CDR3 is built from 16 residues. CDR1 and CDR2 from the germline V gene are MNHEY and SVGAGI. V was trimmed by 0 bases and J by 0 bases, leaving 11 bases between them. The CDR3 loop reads CASSYSRAKANYGYTF. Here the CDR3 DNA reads TGTGCCAGCAGTTACTCGAGGGCAAAAGCTAACTATGGCTACACCTTC.

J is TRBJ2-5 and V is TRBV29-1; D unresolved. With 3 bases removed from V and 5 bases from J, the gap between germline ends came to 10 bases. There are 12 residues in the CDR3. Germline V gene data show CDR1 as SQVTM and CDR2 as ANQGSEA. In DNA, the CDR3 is TGCAGCGTTGACTTCCCTTGGGAGACCCAGTACTTC. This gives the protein CSVDFPWETQYF.

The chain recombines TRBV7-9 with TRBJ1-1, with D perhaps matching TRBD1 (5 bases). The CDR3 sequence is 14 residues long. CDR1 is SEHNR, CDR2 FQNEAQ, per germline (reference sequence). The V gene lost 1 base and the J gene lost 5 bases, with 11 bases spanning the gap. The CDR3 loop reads CASSLVWGGTEAFF. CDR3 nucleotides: TGTGCCAGCAGCTTAGTATGGGGGGGAACTGAAGCTTTCTTT.

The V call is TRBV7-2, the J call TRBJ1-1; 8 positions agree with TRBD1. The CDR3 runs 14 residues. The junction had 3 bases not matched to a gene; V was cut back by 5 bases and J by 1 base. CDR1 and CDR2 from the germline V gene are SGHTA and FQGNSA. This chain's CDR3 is CASSRDRKNTEAFF. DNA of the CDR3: TGTGCCAGCAGCCGGGACAGGAAGAACACTGAAGCTTTCTTT.

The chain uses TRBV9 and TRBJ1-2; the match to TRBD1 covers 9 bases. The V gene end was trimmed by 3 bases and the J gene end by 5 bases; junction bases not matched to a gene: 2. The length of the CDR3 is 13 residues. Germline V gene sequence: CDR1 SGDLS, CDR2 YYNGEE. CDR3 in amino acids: CASSGQGDYGYTF. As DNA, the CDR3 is TGTGCCAGCAGCGGACAGGGGGATTATGGCTACACCTTC.

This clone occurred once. The CDR3 nucleotides read TGTGCCAGCAGCGTAGCGCCTGGCGGGGGGGCTTACGAGCAGTACTTC. It translates to CASSVAPGGGAYEQYF. The genes are TRBV9 and TRBJ2-7, with TRBD2 matching over 9 bases. Germline CDR1 is SGDLS and CDR2 is YYNGEE. The CDR3 totals 16 residues. Losses at the gene ends were 0 bases for V and 4 bases for J; bases not matched to a gene: 8.

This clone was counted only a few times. The CDR3 bases are TGTGCCAGCAGCACGCGACAGGGGACCCTTAACTATGGCTACACCTTC. Amino acid sequence: CASSTRQGTLNYGYTF. The chain joins TRBV7-6 to TRBJ1-2; 8 bases line up with TRBD1. Germline V gene lookup returns CDR1 SGHVS and CDR2 FNYEAQ. V was clipped by 5 bases and J by 1 base; unmatched bases: 9. The CDR3 has 16 residues.

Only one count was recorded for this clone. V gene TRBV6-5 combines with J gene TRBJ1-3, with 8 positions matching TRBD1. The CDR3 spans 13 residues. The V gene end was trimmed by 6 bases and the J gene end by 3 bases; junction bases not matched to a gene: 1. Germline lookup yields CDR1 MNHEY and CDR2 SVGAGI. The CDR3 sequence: CASRTGGGNTIYF. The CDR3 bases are TGTGCCAGCAGAACAGGGGGTGGAAACACCATATATTTT.